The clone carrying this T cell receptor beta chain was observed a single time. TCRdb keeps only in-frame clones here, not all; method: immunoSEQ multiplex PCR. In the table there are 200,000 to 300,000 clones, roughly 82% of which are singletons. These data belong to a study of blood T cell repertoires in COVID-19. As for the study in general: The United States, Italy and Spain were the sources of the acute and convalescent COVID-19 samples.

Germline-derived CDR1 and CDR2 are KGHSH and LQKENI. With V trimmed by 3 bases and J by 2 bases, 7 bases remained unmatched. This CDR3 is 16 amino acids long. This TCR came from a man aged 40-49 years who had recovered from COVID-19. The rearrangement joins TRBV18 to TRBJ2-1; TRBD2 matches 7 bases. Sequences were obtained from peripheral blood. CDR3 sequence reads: CASSPGPRGAYNEQFF. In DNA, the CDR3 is TGTGCCAGCTCACCCGGCCCCCGGGGGGCCTACAATGAGCAGTTCTTC.